This record covers a single TCR beta chain. This sample is drawn from a study of cytomegalovirus exposure and HLA in healthy donors. Overall study context: Of the donors genotyped, about 410 in all, 75% to 85% fell in the Caucasian-associated ancestry cluster.

CDR3 size: 12 residues. Per the germline V gene, CDR1 is SGDLS and CDR2 is YYNGEE. V lost 2 bases to trimming and J lost 6 bases, with 8 bases between them. A multiplex PCR was run with 60 Vbeta primers and 13 Jbeta primers. Profiled with immunoSEQ multiplex PCR; TCRdb holds only in-frame clones, not every one. This sample has about 130,000 clones, with over 75% found just once. V usage is TRBV9 and J usage is TRBJ1-1; D is unresolved. The sequenced sample consisted of PBMCs. This clonotype was obtained from a middle-aged woman in good health and CMV-seropositive. The CDR3 DNA reads TGTGCCAGCAGCGTGACACGACCTGAAGCTTTCTTT. Protein product: CASSVTRPEAFF. The full variable domain, rest sourced from reference TRBV9 and TRBJ1-1, is DSGVTQTPKHLITATGQRVTLRCSPRSGDLSVYWYQQSLDQGLQFLIQYYNGEERAKGNILERFSAQQFPDLHSELNLSSLELGDSALYFCASSVTRPEAFFGQGTRLTVV.